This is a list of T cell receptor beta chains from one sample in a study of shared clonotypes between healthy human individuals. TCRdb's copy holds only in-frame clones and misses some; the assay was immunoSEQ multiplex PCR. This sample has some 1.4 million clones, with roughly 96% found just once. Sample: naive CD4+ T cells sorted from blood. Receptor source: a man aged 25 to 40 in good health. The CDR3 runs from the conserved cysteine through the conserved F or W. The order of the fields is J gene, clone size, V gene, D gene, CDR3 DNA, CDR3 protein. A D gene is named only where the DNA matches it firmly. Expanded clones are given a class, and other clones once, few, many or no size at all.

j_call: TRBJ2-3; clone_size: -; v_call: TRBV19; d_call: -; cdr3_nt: TGTGCCAGTAGTAAGGGGTTAGCAGATACGCAGTATTTT; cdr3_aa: CASSKGLADTQYF
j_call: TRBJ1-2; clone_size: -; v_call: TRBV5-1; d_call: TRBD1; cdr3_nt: TGCGCCAGCAGCTTGGGGACAGGGGGCGGCTACACCTTC; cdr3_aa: CASSLGTGGGYTF
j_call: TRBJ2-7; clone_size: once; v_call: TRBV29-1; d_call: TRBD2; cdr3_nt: TGCAGCGTTGCTGGCGGGAGCTACGAGCAGTACTTC; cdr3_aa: CSVAGGSYEQYF
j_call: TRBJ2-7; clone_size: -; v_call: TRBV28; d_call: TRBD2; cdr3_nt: TGTGCCAGCAGTTTGCTAGCGGGGTCGTACGAGCAGTACTTC; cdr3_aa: CASSLLAGSYEQYF
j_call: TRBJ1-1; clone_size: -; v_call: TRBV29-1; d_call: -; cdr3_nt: TGCAGCGTGGCCCAGGGAGCCATGAACACTGAAGCTTTCTTT; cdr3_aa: CSVAQGAMNTEAFF
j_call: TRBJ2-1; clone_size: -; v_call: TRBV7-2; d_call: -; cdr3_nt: TGTGCCAGCAGCCTCAGATTCGAGCAGTTCTTC; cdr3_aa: CASSLRFEQFF
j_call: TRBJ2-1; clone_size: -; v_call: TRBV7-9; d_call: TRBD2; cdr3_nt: TGTGCCAGCAGCTTCGGGGGACTAGCGGGAGTGTACAATGAGCAGTTCTTC; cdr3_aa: CASSFGGLAGVYNEQFF
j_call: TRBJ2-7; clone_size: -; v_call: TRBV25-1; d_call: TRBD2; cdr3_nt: TGTGCCAGCAGTTCTAGCGGGAGGTCGGACGAGCAGTACTTC; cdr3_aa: CASSSSGRSDEQYF
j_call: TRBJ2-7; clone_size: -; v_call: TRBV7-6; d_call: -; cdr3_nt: TGTGCCAGCACGAGACAGCCAGGAGGGGCCGAGCAGTACTTC; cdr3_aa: CASTRQPGGAEQYF
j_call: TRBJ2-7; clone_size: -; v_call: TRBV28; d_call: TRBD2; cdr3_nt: TGTGCCAGCAGCACCGGACTAGCGGGAACGCAGTACTTC; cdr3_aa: CASSTGLAGTQYF
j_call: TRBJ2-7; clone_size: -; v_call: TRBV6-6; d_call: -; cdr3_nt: TGTGCCAGCAGTTCTCAACAGGGAAACGAGCAGTACTTC; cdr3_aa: CASSSQQGNEQYF
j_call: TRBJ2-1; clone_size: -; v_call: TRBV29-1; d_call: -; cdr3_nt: TGCAGCGTGGGGATCTGGAGGAGCTCCTACAATGAGCAGTTCTTC; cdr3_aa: CSVGIWRSSYNEQFF
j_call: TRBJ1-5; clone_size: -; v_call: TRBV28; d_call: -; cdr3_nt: TGTGCCAGCAGTTGGGGGAGTTCGGGCAATCAGCCCCAGCATTTT; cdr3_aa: CASSWGSSGNQPQHF
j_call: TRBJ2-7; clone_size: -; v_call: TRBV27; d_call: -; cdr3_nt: TGTGCCAGCAGTTTATTGGCGGAATCAACCTACGAGCAGTACTTC; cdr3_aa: CASSLLAESTYEQYF
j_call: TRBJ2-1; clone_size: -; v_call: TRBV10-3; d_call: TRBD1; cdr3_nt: TGTGCCATCAGTGACCCACTCGGGACAGGGAAAAACAATGAGCAGTTCTTC; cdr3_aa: CAISDPLGTGKNNEQFF
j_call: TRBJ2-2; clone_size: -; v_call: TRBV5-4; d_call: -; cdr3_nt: TGTGCCAGCAGCACGTTGGACCCGACCGTAACCGGGGAGCTGTTTTTT; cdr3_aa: CASSTLDPTVTGELFF
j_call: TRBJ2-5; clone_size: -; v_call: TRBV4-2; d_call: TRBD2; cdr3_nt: TGTGCCAGCAGCCAGCCGGGACTAGCGGATCAAGAGACCCAGTACTTC; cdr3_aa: CASSQPGLADQETQYF
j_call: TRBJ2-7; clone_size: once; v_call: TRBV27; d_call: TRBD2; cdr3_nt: TGTGCCAGCAGTTTACGGACTAGCGGGTACGAGCAGTACTTC; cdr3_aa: CASSLRTSGYEQYF
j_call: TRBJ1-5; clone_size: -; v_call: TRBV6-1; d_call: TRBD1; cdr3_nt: TGTGCCAGCAGCGAAAACAGGGGGCCGCAGCCCCAGCATTTT; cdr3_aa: CASSENRGPQPQHF
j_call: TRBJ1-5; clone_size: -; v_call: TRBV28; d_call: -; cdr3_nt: TGTGCCAGCAGTTCCGGGCAGCCTTATAGCAATCAGCCCCAGCATTTT; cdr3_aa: CASSSGQPYSNQPQHF
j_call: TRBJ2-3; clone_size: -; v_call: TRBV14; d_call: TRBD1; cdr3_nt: TGTGCCAGCAGCTACGGACAGGGGATGGGAACAGATACGCAGTATTTT; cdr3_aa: CASSYGQGMGTDTQYF
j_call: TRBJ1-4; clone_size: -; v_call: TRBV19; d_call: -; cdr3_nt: TGTGCCAGTAGGAATACTGGGGGGGAAAAACTGTTTTTT; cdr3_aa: CASRNTGGEKLFF
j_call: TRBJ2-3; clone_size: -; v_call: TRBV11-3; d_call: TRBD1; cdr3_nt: TGTGCCAGCAGCACCCGACAGGGGGCAGATACGCAGTATTTT; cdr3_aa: CASSTRQGADTQYF
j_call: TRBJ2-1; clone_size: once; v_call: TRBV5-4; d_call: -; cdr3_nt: TGTGCCAGCAGCTCCCATGAGGAGCAGTTCTTC; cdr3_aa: CASSSHEEQFF
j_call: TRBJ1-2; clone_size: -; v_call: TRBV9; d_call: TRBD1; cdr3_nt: TGTGCCAGCAGCGTTGACGTGACAGGGGTTCCTTCTGGCTACACCTTC; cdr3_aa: CASSVDVTGVPSGYTF
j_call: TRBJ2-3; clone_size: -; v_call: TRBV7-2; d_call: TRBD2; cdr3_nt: TGTGCCAGCAGCTTAGTGCTAGCGGGAGTACGTCCGCAGTATTTT; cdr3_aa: CASSLVLAGVRPQYF
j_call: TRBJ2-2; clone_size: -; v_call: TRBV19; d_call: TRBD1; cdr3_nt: TGTGCCAGTAGACAGGGGGCGCCCGGGGAGCTGTTTTTT; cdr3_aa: CASRQGAPGELFF
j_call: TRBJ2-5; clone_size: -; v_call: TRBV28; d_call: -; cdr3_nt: -; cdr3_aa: CASSFGPGQETQYF
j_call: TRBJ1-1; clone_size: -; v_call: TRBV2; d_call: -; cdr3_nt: TGTGCCAGCCAGGTTGTGAACACTGAAGCTTTCTTT; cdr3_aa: CASQVVNTEAFF
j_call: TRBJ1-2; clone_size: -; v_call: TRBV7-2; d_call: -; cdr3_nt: TGTGCCAGCAGCTTAGCAACAGCTAACTATGGCTACACCTTC; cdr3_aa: CASSLATANYGYTF
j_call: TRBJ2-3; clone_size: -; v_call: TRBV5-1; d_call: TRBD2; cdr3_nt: TGCGCCAGCAGCCCGGGTTCACTAGCGGGTAGCACAGATACGCAGTATTTT; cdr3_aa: CASSPGSLAGSTDTQYF
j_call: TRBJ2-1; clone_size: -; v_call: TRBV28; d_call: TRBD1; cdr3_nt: TGTGCCAGCAGTTTAGGGATCCGGGACAGGGACAATGAGCAGTTCTTC; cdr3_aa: CASSLGIRDRDNEQFF
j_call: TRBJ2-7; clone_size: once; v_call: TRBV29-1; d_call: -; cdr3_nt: TGCAGCGTTGAAGAGAGGGCCTACGAGCAGTACTTC; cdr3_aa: CSVEERAYEQYF
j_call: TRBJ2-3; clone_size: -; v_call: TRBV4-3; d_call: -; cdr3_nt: TGCGCCAGCAGCCAAGAGCGACAGTTCCCCGTAGATACGCAGTATTTT; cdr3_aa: CASSQERQFPVDTQYF
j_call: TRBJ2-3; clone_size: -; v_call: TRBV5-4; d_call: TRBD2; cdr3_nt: TGTGCCAGCAGCCATGGTCTTCGTCAGGTACTAGCGGGAGTCACAGATACGCAGTATTTT; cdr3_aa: CASSHGLRQVLAGVTDTQYF
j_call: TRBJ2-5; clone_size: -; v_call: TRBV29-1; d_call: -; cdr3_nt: TGCAGCGTTGTCTCAGGGAAAGGGGAGACCCAGTACTTC; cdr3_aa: CSVVSGKGETQYF
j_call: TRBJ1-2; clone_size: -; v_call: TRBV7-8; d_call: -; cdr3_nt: TGTGCCAGCAGCTTAGCGCCTCCAGACTCTAACTATGGCTACACCTTC; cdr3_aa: CASSLAPPDSNYGYTF
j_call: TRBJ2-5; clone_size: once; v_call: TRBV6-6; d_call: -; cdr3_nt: TGTGCCAGCAGCCCGACCCGAGGGGGAGGTTCGGAGACCCAGTACTTC; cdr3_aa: CASSPTRGGGSETQYF
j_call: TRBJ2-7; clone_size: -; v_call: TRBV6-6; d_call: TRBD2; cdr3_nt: TGTGCCAGCAGCCTCAAGGCGGGAGGGCCGGGCGAGCAGTACTTC; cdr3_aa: CASSLKAGGPGEQYF